This TCR beta chain comes out of a study of cytomegalovirus exposure and HLA in healthy donors. Germline V CDR1 and CDR2: KGHSH, LQKENI. V shed 2 bases, J shed 6 bases, and the junction held 8 bases outside the gene matches. CDR3 length: 15 residues. Both 60 Vbeta primers and 13 Jbeta primers went into the PCR. Data came from immunoSEQ multiplex PCR; TCRdb stores just in-frame clones and leaves some out. This repertoire shows around 92,000 clones, 60% to 85% found once; its top ten account for around 17%. V is TRBV18 and J is TRBJ2-7, with 9 positions matching TRBD1. The TCR was taken from a man in his 60s in good health and CMV-seropositive. The specimen sequenced was PBMCs. In DNA, the CDR3 is TGTGCCAGCTCACCAATTACCGGGACAGGGACCGAGCAGTACTTC. Its protein product is CASSPITGTGTEQYF.